What follows are 30 T cell receptor beta chains derived from one specimen sequenced in a study of CD8+CD57+ T cells in acquired aplastic anemia. The study profiled TCR beta VDJ and CDR3 using genomic DNA as template. TCRdb analysed the reads with MiXCR anew, one entry per CDR3 protein. The data show about 150,000 distinct CDR3 sequences, around 48% seen once. Those patients picked for sequencing had displayed CD8+CD57+ cell expansion on flow cytometry. Material for sequencing was sorted CD4+, CD8+, or CD8+CD57+ T cells (not recorded which) from PBMCs. All receptors come from a human donor with aplastic anemia.

The sample holds a few counts of this clonotype. V is TRBV19 and J is TRBJ2-5; D is uncertain. The germline CDR1 and CDR2 sequences are LNHDA and SQIVND (reference sequence). V was cut by 1 base and J by 0 bases, with 6 bases left in between. The CDR3 loop spans 14 amino acids. CDR3 nucleotide sequence: TGTGCCAGTAGTATAGTGGGGAACCAAGAGACCCAGTACTTC. Protein: CASSIVGNQETQYF.

This clonotype was seen just once. The V gene is TRBV7-8, the J gene TRBJ2-3; D gene ambiguous. Trimming removed 2 bases from V and 0 bases from J, with 9 bases in between. This CDR3 is built from 15 residues. CDR1 is SGHVS and CDR2 is FQNEAQ in the germline V gene. This CDR3 is CASSLRVPSTDTQYF. In DNA form, the CDR3 reads TGTGCCAGCAGCTTACGGGTCCCAAGCACAGATACGCAGTATTTT.

At least ten counts were recorded for this clonotype. The chain carries TRBV27 and TRBJ2-7; no clear D gene. Germline-derived CDR1 and CDR2 are MNHEY and SMNVEV (reference sequence). The CDR3 loop spans 13 amino acids. V lost 11 bases, J lost 5 bases, and 19 bases lay in between. The CDR3 nucleotides are TGTGCCTCCCAAACACCGTCGGGCCACGAGCAGTACTTC. It yields the protein CASQTPSGHEQYF.

The chain combines TRBV29-1 with TRBJ2-7; perhaps TRBD2 as D (6 bases). Between the trimmed V and J ends, which lost 7 bases and 4 bases, there was a span of 11 bases. This CDR3 has 11 amino acids. The germline gives CDR1 SQVTM, CDR2 ANQGSEA. CDR3 nucleotide sequence: TGCAGCGGGGGGGATCTGTACGAGCAGTACTTC. It codes for CSGGDLYEQYF.

Of note for this clonotype: A much larger clone is a single base away; this may be a read error. The chain is built from TRBV12-3 or TRBV12-4 and TRBJ1-5; perhaps TRBD1 as D (5 bases). CDR3 length equals 14 residues. Trimming stripped 8 bases from V and 0 bases from J, with 11 bases between. The CDR3: CASWDGNSNQPQHF. The DNA for the CDR3 is TGTGCCAGCTGGGACGGTAATAGCAATCAGCCCCAGCATTTT.

This chain uses TRBV25-1 with TRBJ2-7; TRBD1 might be the D (6 bases). Trimming took off 10 bases at V and 8 bases at J, with 15 bases between the two ends. Germline CDR1 is MGHDK and CDR2 is SYGVNS. This CDR3 has 11 amino acids. The CDR3 reads CAIEQGVKQYF. For the CDR3, the DNA is TGTGCCATAGAACAGGGTGTGAAGCAGTACTTC.

The chain uses TRBV7-9 and TRBJ2-7; 11 bases are a match to TRBD1. Germline lookup yields CDR1 SEHNR and CDR2 FQNEAQ (reference sequence). The CDR3 length is 14 residues. Trimming cost V 4 bases and J 9 bases; bases outside gene matches: 8. CDR3 region: CASSWTGGAVGQYF. The DNA of the CDR3 is TGTGCCAGCAGCTGGACAGGGGGCGCAGTGGGGCAGTACTTC.

This clonotype showed up just a few times. The CDR3 loop reads CAISGVYGEKLFF. CDR3 nucleotides: TGTGCCATCAGTGGAGTTTATGGTGAAAAACTGTTTTTT. The gene calls are TRBV10-3 and TRBJ1-4; D gene unclear. Germline CDR1 and CDR2: ENHRY and SYGVKD. This CDR3 comprises 13 residues. The V and J ends lost 4 bases and 7 bases respectively, with 10 bases between them.

Remarks on this clonotype: A much larger clone is a single base away; this may be a read error. V gene TRBV11-3 combines with J gene TRBJ1-4; D is perhaps TRBD1 (6 bases). Germline CDR1 SGHNT, CDR2 YENEEA. This CDR3 comprises 13 residues. CDR3 protein: CASRKQGNERLFF. The CDR3 bases are TGTGCCAGCAGAAAACAGGGCAATGAAAGACTGTTTTTT. Complete variable domain (other parts from reference TRBV11-3 and TRBJ1-4): EAGVVQSPRYKIIEKKQPVAFWCNPISGHNTLYWYLQNLGQGPELLIRYENEEAVDDSQLPKDRFSAERLKGVDSTLKIQPAELGDSAVYLCASRKQGNERLFFGSGTQLSVL.

CDR3 sequence (DNA): TGTGCCAGCAGCTCCGACAGCGGAGATTATGGCTACACCTTC. Amino acids: CASSSDSGDYGYTF. The rearrangement uses TRBV7-8 and TRBJ1-2, with D perhaps TRBD1 (5 bases). CDR3 length: 14 residues. Trimming took 4 bases from V and 5 from J, leaving 14 bases between them. Germline V CDR1 and CDR2: SGHVS, FQNEAQ.

This clonotype showed up just once. The chain couples TRBV10-3 to TRBJ1-6; weak D call: TRBD1 (5 bases). Germline CDR1 is ENHRY and CDR2 is SYGVKD. The CDR3 contains 15 residues. Deletions cut 0 bases from V and 10 bases from J, with 13 bases between. CDR3 nucleotide sequence: TGTGCCATCAGTGAGTCGGTCAGGGAAGGGTCACCCCTCCACTTT. Amino acids: CAISESVREGSPLHF.

The V gene is TRBV9, the J gene TRBJ1-5, with 7 nucleotides matching TRBD1. J lost 5 bases, V lost 8 bases, and 13 bases had no gene match. CDR3 length: 15 amino acids. Germline CDR1 and CDR2: SGDLS and YYNGEE. Here the CDR3 reads CARHPGQRLYQPQHF. The CDR3, as DNA: TGTGCCAGGCACCCGGGACAGAGACTCTATCAGCCCCAGCATTTT.

This clonotype appeared once. V and J are TRBV19 and TRBJ2-5, with D possibly TRBD2 on 6 matching bases. Germline values: CDR1 LNHDA, CDR2 SQIVND (reference sequence). The CDR3 sequence is 9 residues long. CDR3 sequence reads: CAAGETQYF. Written as DNA, the CDR3 is TGTGCGGCGGGGGAGACCCAGTACTTC.

This clonotype was picked up one time. V is TRBV7-3 and J is TRBJ2-7; D ambiguous. Trimming removed 5 bases from V and 3 bases from J, with 8 bases in between. CDR1 is SGHTA, CDR2 FQGTGA, per germline. The CDR3 runs to 12 residues. In nucleotides, the CDR3 is TGTGCCAGCAGCCCGAAGGGCTACGAGCAGTACTTC. Translated, it gives CASSPKGYEQYF.

The rearrangement joins TRBV29-1 to TRBJ1-2, with D hard to call. V lost 0 bases and J 0 bases, leaving 11 bases between the germline ends. CDR1 is SQVTM, CDR2 ANQGSEA, per germline. The CDR3 sequence is 15 residues long. CDR3 nucleotides: TGCAGCGTTGAAGATGATAGGGCGGCTAACTATGGCTACACCTTC. This codes for CSVEDDRAANYGYTF.

The rearrangement links TRBV7-9 to TRBJ2-3; D gene unclear. Per the germline V gene, CDR1 is SEHNR and CDR2 is FQNEAQ (reference sequence). CDR3 length equals 13 residues. The V and J ends lost 5 bases and 7 bases respectively, with 13 bases between them. In nucleotides, the CDR3 is TGTGCCAGCAGCCCGCTCCCCTACCATACGCAGTATTTT. Protein: CASSPLPYHTQYF.

The chain carries TRBV29-1 and TRBJ2-7; 7 bases align to TRBD2. Germline CDR1 and CDR2: SQVTM and ANQGSEA. The CDR3 runs 17 residues. V was pared by 1 base and J by 4 bases, with 16 bases of the junction left unmatched. The CDR3 nucleotides read TGCAGCGTTGAAGGGACGAGGGCGGGAGACCCAGGGTACGAGCAGTACTTC. Protein: CSVEGTRAGDPGYEQYF.

This clonotype was found a few times. This chain joins TRBV3-1 and TRBJ2-2; perhaps TRBD1 as D (5 bases). The germline gives CDR1 LGHDT, CDR2 YNNKEL (reference sequence). The length of the CDR3 is 16 residues. V dropped 0 bases and J dropped 4 bases, with 12 bases sitting between them. DNA for the CDR3: TGTGCCAGCAGCCAAGAAGGGGCGACGGGCACCGGGGAGCTGTTTTTT. Its protein is CASSQEGATGTGELFF. The whole variable domain, filled in from reference TRBV3-1 and TRBJ2-2, reads DTAVSQTPKYLVTQMGNDKSIKCEQNLGHDTMYWYKQDSKKFLKIMFSYNNKELIINETVPNRFSPKSPDKAHLNLHINSLELGDSAVYFCASSQEGATGTGELFFGEGSRLTVL.

The V gene is TRBV14, the J gene TRBJ2-5; D remains unclear. V was shortened by 4 bases and J by 4 bases, with 7 bases between the two germline ends. The CDR3 runs 12 residues. Germline CDR1 SGHDN, CDR2 FVKESK. CDR3 in amino acids: CASSPFSETQYF. As DNA, the CDR3 is TGTGCCAGCAGCCCTTTTTCAGAGACCCAGTACTTC.

The CDR3 is CASSPPDRGEQYF. The CDR3 bases are TGTGCCAGCAGCCCACCGGACCGTGGCGAGCAGTACTTC. V usage is TRBV9 and J usage is TRBJ2-7, with D unclear. The CDR3 spans 13 residues. The ends were cut back, 4 bases at V and 6 bases at J, with 14 bases in the middle. Germline V gives CDR1 SGDLS, CDR2 YYNGEE.

This chain connects TRBV29-1 to TRBJ2-2; TRBD2 matches 12 bases. J was trimmed by 4 bases and V by 4 bases; bases with no gene match: 4. This CDR3 has 15 residues. CDR1 and CDR2 (germline): SQVTM, ANQGSEA. In DNA form, the CDR3 reads TGCAGCGTTGGACCTAGCGGGAGGGCCACCGGGGAGCTGTTTTTT. Protein: CSVGPSGRATGELFF.

Note on this clonotype: The conserved closing phenylalanine or tryptophan is absent in this CDR3, likely reflecting a read error. J is TRBJ2-5 and V is TRBV2; D is possibly TRBD2 (6 bases). The germline gives CDR1 SNHLY, CDR2 FYNNEI. Trimming took 2 bases from V and 5 from J, leaving 15 bases between them. The CDR3 extends over 15 amino acids. Here the CDR3 DNA reads TGTGCCAGCAGTGAACTGGCACTAGCTGCTGAGACCCAGTACCTC. Translated: CASSELALAAETQYL.

The rearrangement links TRBV6-1 to TRBJ2-1; TRBD1 agrees at 7 bases. Germline CDR1 and CDR2: MNHNS and SASEGT. The CDR3 is 12 amino acids. The ends lost 4 bases at V and 9 bases at J; junction bases unmatched: 3. In nucleotides, the CDR3 is TGTGCCAGCAGTGTCCACAGGGGTGAGCAGTTCTTC. Its protein product is CASSVHRGEQFF.

This clonotype has ten or more counts. This sequence joins TRBV6-1 and TRBJ2-4; D possibly corresponds to TRBD2 (5 bases). The CDR3 runs 15 residues. V was pared by 4 bases and J by 9 bases, with 19 bases between. Germline-derived CDR1 and CDR2 are MNHNS and SASEGT. The CDR3 DNA is TGTGCCAGCAGTGTACCGGGAACATGGGGTGGCATTCAGTACTTC. This sequence encodes CASSVPGTWGGIQYF.

This clonotype appeared many times. V is TRBV7-6 and J is TRBJ2-1, with 13 bases that match TRBD2. The CDR3 consists of 18 residues. Trimming took 0 bases from V and 2 from J; bases not matched to a gene: 4. Germline CDR1 is SGHVS and CDR2 is FNYEAQ. CDR3 coding DNA: TGTGCCAGCAGCTTAGCGGGGACTAGCGGGGCTCCCTACAATGAGCAGTTCTTC. Protein product: CASSLAGTSGAPYNEQFF.

Concerning this clonotype itself: A much larger clone lies one base from this, so it may be a read error. This chain joins TRBV6-4 and TRBJ2-7; TRBD2 might be the D (6 bases). V lost 7 bases and J 1 base, leaving 17 bases between the germline ends. Germline values: CDR1 MRHNA, CDR2 SNTAGT. CDR3 length equals 15 residues. CDR3 sequence: CASTDSRRGSYEQYF. CDR3 bases: TGTGCCAGCACGGATAGCAGGAGGGGATCCTACGAGCAGTACTTC.

The V and J genes are TRBV20-1 and TRBJ2-3; no definite D call. This CDR3 comprises 13 residues. V was trimmed by 1 base and J by 6 bases, leaving 11 bases between them. Per germline, CDR1 DFQATT and CDR2 SNEGSKA (reference sequence). The CDR3, as DNA: TGCAGTGCTAGAGCGCCCCCGCGGGATACGCAGTATTTT. This translates into CSARAPPRDTQYF.

At least ten counts were recorded for this clonotype. The V and J genes are TRBV11-1 and TRBJ2-7; D unclear. Trimming removed 3 bases at V and 1 base at J, with 13 bases between. From germline, CDR1 is SGHAT and CDR2 FQDESV (reference sequence). The CDR3 loop spans 15 amino acids. Written as DNA, the CDR3 is TGTGCCAGCAGCTTTGGGCCAGAAAGATCCTACGAGCAGTACTTC. Amino acids: CASSFGPERSYEQYF.

This clonotype was found many times. This chain links TRBV9 with TRBJ2-2; 12 nucleotides align to TRBD2. V was pared by 2 bases and J by 7 bases, with 9 bases of the junction left unmatched. From germline, CDR1 is SGDLS and CDR2 YYNGEE. The CDR3 contains 17 residues. This CDR3 is CASSVETSGSWGGELFF. The CDR3 DNA follows: TGTGCCAGCAGCGTTGAGACTAGCGGGAGTTGGGGCGGGGAGCTGTTTTTT.

This clonotype was seen repeatedly, ten times or more. CDR3 sequence: CASSYSRAFTEAFF. CDR3 nucleotide sequence: TGTGCCAGCAGTTACTCGAGGGCCTTCACTGAAGCTTTCTTT. The genes are TRBV6-5 and TRBJ1-1, with D hard to call. Germline assignment: CDR1 MNHEY and CDR2 SVGAGI. Deletions cut 0 bases from V and 4 bases from J, with 9 bases between. This CDR3 is 14 amino acids long.